This T cell receptor (beta chain) came from a study of early T cells in non-severe SARS-CoV-2 infection. TCRdb used MiXCR to reprocess the 5' RACE reads, holding one entry per CDR3 protein. The sample carries approximately 70,000 distinct CDR3 sequences, 12% recorded once. This clonotype was seen more than once but under ten times. Antigen unknown. The study, taken as a whole, reports: Lookups in VDJdb leaned toward anti-spike CD8 responses and missed private and CD4 specificities.

This CDR3 spans 16 amino acids. Per germline, CDR1 SGHNT and CDR2 YYREEE (reference sequence). V lost 4 bases, J lost 3 bases, and 13 bases stayed unmatched. This sample comprised whole blood, obtained at baseline. The rearrangement uses TRBV5-4 and TRBJ2-7; 7 bases map to TRBD1. The receptor comes from an adult who was a healthcare worker with PCR-confirmed SARS-CoV-2 infection or an uninfected control (not recorded which). The donor label of this sample is uncertain. CDR3 protein: CASSPGGVGGHYEQYF. CDR3 bases: TGTGCCAGCAGCCCTGGGGGCGTAGGGGGCCACTACGAGCAGTACTTC.